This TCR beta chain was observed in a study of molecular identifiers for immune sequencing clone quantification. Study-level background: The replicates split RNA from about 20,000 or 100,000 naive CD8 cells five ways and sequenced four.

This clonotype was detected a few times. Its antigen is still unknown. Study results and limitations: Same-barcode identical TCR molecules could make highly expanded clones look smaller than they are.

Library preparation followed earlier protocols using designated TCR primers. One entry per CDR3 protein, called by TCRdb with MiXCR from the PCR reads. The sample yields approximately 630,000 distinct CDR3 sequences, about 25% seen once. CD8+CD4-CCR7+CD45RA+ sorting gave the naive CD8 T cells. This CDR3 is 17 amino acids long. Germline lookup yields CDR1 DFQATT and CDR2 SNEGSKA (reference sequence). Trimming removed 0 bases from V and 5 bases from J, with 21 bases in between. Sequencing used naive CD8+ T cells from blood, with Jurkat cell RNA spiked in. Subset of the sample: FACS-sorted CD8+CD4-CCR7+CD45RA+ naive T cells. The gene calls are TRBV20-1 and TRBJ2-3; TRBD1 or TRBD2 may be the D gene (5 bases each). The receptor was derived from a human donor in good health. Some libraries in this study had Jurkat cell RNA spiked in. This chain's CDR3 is CSARDVWERQLLDTQYF. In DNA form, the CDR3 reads TGCAGTGCTAGAGATGTCTGGGAGCGACAGCTTTTAGATACGCAGTATTTT.